What follows describes a single TCR beta chain. The sample belongs to a study of blood T cell repertoires in COVID-19. Study in general: The origin of the acute and convalescent COVID-19 samples was the United States, Italy and Spain.

The authors' processing: Amplified reference gene primers provided the basis for estimating nucleated cell counts. Libraries were prepared by immunoSEQ multiplex PCR; TCRdb keeps only in-frame clonotypes and omits some of them. From that table come the V and J calls and clone size; the DNA was used to work out D and trimming. The table shows about 440,000 clones, with nearly 90% occurring only once. Recruits, aged about 18 to 89 years, lived in under 25 US areas. Participants reported their clinical history, and cohort assignment relied on those reports. Trimming cost V 1 base and J 7 bases; bases outside gene matches: 4. The CDR3 has 13 residues. Germline CDR1 and CDR2: SGHAT and FQDESV (reference sequence).

The receptor was derived from a woman under 30 with acute COVID-19. The V and J genes are TRBV11-1 and TRBJ2-7; 7 nucleotides line up with TRBD2. Sequencing was carried out using PBMCs or T cells enriched from blood (not recorded which). The CDR3: CASSLGSGGEQYF. In DNA, the CDR3 is TGTGCCAGCAGCTTAGGGTCGGGAGGAGAGCAGTACTTC.